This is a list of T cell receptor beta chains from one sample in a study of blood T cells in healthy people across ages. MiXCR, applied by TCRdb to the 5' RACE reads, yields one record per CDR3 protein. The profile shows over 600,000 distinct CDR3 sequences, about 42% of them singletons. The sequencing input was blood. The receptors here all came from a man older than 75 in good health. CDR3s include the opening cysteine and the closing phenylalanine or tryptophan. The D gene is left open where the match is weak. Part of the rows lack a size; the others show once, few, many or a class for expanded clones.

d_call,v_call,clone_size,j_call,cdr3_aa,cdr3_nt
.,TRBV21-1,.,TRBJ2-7,CASSDPPNGKDYEQYF,TGTGCCAGCAGCGACCCCCCTAACGGGAAGGATTACGAGCAGTACTTC
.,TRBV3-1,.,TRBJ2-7,CASSQSKTQWYEQYF,TGTGCCAGCAGCCAAAGCAAGACCCAGTGGTACGAGCAGTACTTC
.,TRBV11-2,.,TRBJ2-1,CASSTTDGHNEQFF,TGTGCCAGCAGCACCACGGACGGGCACAATGAGCAGTTCTTC
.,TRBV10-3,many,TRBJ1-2,CAISEDSVYGYTF,TGTGCCATCAGTGAGGACAGTGTCTATGGCTACACCTTC
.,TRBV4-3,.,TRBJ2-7,CASSQDLWGAIDLYEQYF,TGCGCCAGCAGCCAAGACCTCTGGGGGGCAATAGACCTCTACGAGCAGTACTTC
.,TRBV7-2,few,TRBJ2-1,CASSLVRGTYNEQFF,TGTGCCAGCAGCTTAGTTAGGGGGACCTACAATGAGCAGTTCTTC
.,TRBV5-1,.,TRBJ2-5,CASSLEPGQRRETQYF,TGCGCCAGCAGCTTGGAACCGGGACAACGCCGCGAGACCCAGTACTTC
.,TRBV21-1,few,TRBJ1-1,CASSTLGQENTEAFF,TGTGCCAGCAGCACTTTGGGACAGGAGAACACTGAAGCTTTCTTT
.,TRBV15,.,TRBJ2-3,CATSRDGGAGGTDTQYF,TGTGCCACCAGCAGAGATGGGGGGGCAGGGGGCACAGATACGCAGTATTTT
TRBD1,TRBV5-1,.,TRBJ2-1,CASRQGTGNGNEQFF,TGCGCCAGCAGACAGGGGACGGGGAATGGGAATGAGCAGTTCTTC
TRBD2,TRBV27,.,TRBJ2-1,CASSLISGSEQFF,TGTGCCAGCAGTTTAATAAGCGGGAGTGAGCAGTTCTTC
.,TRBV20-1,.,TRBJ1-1,CSARGGLNTEAFF,TGCAGTGCTAGGGGCGGATTGAACACTGAAGCTTTCTTT
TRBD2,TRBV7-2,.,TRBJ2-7,CASSLLAGGFVYEQYF,TGTGCCAGCAGCTTGCTAGCGGGAGGGTTTGTCTACGAGCAGTACTTC
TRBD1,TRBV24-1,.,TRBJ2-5,CATSDLGQGKRETQYF,TGTGCCACCAGTGACCTAGGACAGGGTAAAAGGGAGACCCAGTACTTC
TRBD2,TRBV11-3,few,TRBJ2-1,CASSPGVSSGRGNEQFF,TGTGCCAGCAGCCCAGGCGTCTCGAGCGGGAGGGGCAATGAGCAGTTCTTC
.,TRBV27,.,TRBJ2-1,CASSYSDGLSYNEQFF,TGTGCCAGCAGTTACTCCGACGGATTATCCTACAATGAGCAGTTCTTC
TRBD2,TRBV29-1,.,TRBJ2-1,CSCNLAGSYNEQFF,TGCAGCTGCAATCTAGCGGGGTCCTACAATGAGCAGTTCTTC
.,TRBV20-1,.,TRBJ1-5,CSGKEGSNQPQHF,TGCAGTGGCAAGGAGGGTAGCAATCAGCCCCAGCATTTT
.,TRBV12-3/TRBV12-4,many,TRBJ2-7,CASSLGHGGYYEQYF,TGTGCCAGCAGTTTAGGCCATGGGGGATACTACGAGCAGTACTTC
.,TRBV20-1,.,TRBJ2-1,CSGSRGRGVGETQFF,TGCAGTGGCAGTCGTGGCAGGGGAGTGGGAGAGACCCAGTTCTTC
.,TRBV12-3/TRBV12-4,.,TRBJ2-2,CASSSQAETVGGELFF,TGTGCCAGCAGTTCCCAAGCCGAGACGGTTGGTGGGGAGCTGTTTTTT
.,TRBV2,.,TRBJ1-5,CASSVGRGSNQPQHF,TGTGCCAGCAGTGTGGGTAGGGGGAGCAATCAGCCCCAGCATTTT
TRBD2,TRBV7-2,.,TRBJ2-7,CASSSGLAGSPYEQYF,TGTGCCAGCAGTAGCGGACTAGCCGGATCCCCCTACGAGCAGTACTTC
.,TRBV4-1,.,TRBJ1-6,CASSPETGFFNSPLHF,TGCGCCAGCAGCCCTGAGACAGGCTTCTTTAATTCACCCCTCCACTTT
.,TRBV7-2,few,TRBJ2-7,CASSPGGGPPYEQYF,TGTGCCAGCAGCCCAGGGGGGGGACCGCCTTACGAGCAGTACTTC
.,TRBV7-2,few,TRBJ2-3,CASSRTRDTQYF,TGTGCCAGCAGTAGAACCCGGGATACGCAGTATTTT
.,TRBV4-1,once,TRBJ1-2,CASSQEGTTLGGYTF,TGCGCCAGCAGCCAAGAGGGGACTACCTTGGGGGGCTACACCTTC
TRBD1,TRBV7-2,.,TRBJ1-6,CASSYGTGYSPLHF,TGTGCCAGCAGTTATGGGACAGGGTACTCACCCCTCCACTTT
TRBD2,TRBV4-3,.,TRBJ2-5,CASSQVVTSGGAYQETQYF,TGCGCCAGCAGCCAAGTAGTTACTAGCGGGGGGGCGTACCAAGAGACCCAGTACTTC
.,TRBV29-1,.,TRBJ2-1,CSVIGTQYNEQFF,TGCAGCGTTATAGGGACTCAGTACAATGAGCAGTTCTTC
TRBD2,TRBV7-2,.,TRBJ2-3,CASSWGLASTDAQYF,TGTGCCAGCAGCTGGGGACTAGCGTCCACAGATGCGCAGTATTTT
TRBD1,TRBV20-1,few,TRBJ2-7,CSAPSGTGSYEQYF,TGCAGTGCTCCTTCCGGGACAGGCTCCTACGAGCAGTACTTC
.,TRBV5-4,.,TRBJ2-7,CASPHYEQYF,TGTGCCAGCCCACATTACGAGCAGTACTTC
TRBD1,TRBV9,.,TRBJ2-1,CASSARDRGHEQFF,TGTGCCAGCAGCGCCCGGGACAGGGGGCATGAGCAGTTCTTC
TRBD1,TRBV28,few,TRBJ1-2,CASSSVTGRDGYTF,TGTGCCAGCAGTTCTGTGACAGGGCGAGATGGCTACACCTTC
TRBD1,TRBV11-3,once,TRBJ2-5,CASSRGTAQETQYF,TGTGCCAGCAGCCGAGGGACAGCCCAAGAGACCCAGTACTTC
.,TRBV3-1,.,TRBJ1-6,CASGSGTGNSPLHF,TGTGCCAGCGGATCCGGGACGGGCAATTCACCCCTCCACTTT
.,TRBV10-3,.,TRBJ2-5,CAISWDPRTQETQYF,TGTGCCATCAGTTGGGATCCCCGGACACAAGAGACCCAGTACTTC
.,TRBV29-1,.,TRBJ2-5,CSVEIYQETQYF,TGCAGCGTTGAAATCTACCAAGAGACCCAGTACTTC
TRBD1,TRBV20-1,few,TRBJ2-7,CSAVRDSTYEQYF,TGCAGTGCTGTCCGGGACAGTACCTACGAGCAGTACTTC
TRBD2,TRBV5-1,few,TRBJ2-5,CASSFQLAGEMETQYF,TGCGCCAGCAGCTTCCAACTAGCGGGAGAGATGGAGACCCAGTACTTC
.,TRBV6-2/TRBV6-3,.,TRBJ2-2,CASRGEAGELFF,TGTGCCAGCAGGGGGGAAGCCGGGGAGCTGTTTTTT
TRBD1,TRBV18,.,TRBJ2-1,CASSSISGTGGNEQFF,TGTGCCAGCTCATCAATTTCCGGGACAGGGGGCAATGAGCAGTTCTTC
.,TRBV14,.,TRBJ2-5,CASSQANQGETQYF,TGTGCCAGCAGCCAAGCAAACCAGGGAGAGACCCAGTACTTC
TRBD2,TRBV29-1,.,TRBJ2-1,CGVEEAGGQFF,TGCGGCGTTGAAGAAGCGGGAGGGCAGTTCTTC
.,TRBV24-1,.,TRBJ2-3,CATSVTRGFGADTQYF,TGTGCCACCAGTGTGACCAGGGGCTTCGGGGCAGATACGCAGTATTTT
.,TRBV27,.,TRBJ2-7,CASSPGRVGPYEQYF,TGTGCCAGCAGTCCGGGCAGGGTGGGTCCCTACGAGCAGTACTTC
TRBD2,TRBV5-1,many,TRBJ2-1,CASSYGTSGTLGNEQFF,TGCGCCAGCAGCTACGGGACTAGCGGGACGTTGGGCAATGAGCAGTTCTTC
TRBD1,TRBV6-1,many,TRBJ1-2,CASSPTTGIYGYTF,TGTGCCAGCAGTCCTACGACAGGGATCTATGGCTACACCTTC
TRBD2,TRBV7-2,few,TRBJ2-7,CASSLESSSGSYEQYF,TGTGCCAGCAGCTTAGAGTCTTCTAGCGGTTCCTACGAGCAGTACTTC
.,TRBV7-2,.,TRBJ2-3,CASSLMSNLQGYTQYF,TGTGCCAGCAGCTTAATGAGTAACCTTCAGGGTTATACGCAGTATTTT
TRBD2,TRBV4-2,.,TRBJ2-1,CASSQDPGRAGVDEQFF,TGTGCCAGCAGCCAAGATCCGGGACGAGCGGGAGTGGATGAGCAGTTCTTC
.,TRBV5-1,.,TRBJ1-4,CASSLVARLATNEKLFF,TGCGCCAGCAGCTTGGTGGCCCGACTTGCAACTAATGAAAAACTGTTTTTT
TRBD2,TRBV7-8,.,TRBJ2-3,CASSPGTSGRVADTQYF,TGTGCCAGCAGCCCCGGGACTAGCGGGAGGGTCGCAGATACGCAGTATTTT
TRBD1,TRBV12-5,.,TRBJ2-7,CASGWGQGAREQYF,TGTGCTAGTGGTTGGGGGCAGGGGGCAAGGGAGCAGTACTTC
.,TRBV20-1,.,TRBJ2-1,CSGGRFEQFF,TGCAGTGGGGGTCGTTTCGAGCAGTTCTTC
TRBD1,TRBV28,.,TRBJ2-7,CASSPDRGSAYEQYF,TGTGCCAGCAGTCCCGACAGGGGGAGTGCCTACGAGCAGTACTTC
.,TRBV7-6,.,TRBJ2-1,CASSYRGSDNEQFF,TGTGCCAGCAGCTATCGGGGGTCGGACAATGAGCAGTTCTTC
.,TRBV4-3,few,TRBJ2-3,CASSQGYGGSDTQYF,TGCGCCAGCAGCCAAGGCTACGGGGGTTCGGATACGCAGTATTTT
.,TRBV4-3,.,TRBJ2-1,CASRPTGSYNEQFF,TGCGCCAGCAGACCGACAGGTTCCTACAATGAGCAGTTCTTC